This T cell receptor (beta chain) emerged from a study of cytomegalovirus exposure and HLA in healthy donors listed by TCRdb under 2017. Regarding the study in general: An earlier analysis of approximately 600 of the donors reported about 250 Gb of sequence data and some 120 million unique TCR beta sequences from about 179 million T cells. A separate validation cohort of 100 to 150 different subjects was used in addition to the roughly 620-subject first cohort. The study aimed to test whether cataloging public T cell receptors could reveal signatures of past pathogen exposure. The number of typed donors differed by locus: roughly 620-640 for A, B, C, DRB1 and DQB1; some 500 for DQA1; about 600 for DPA1; and around 490 for DPB1. Several DR-DQ haplotypes were handled as single units for association and clustering because linkage in the cohort was strong. On average, 235,054 unique TCR beta nucleotide sequences were sequenced per donor among some 430 genotyped donors of the cohort, with around 19% of those sequences being non-productive. Approximately 310 gigabases of sequencing data and approximately 91 million unique TCR sequences made up an early release that covered 500 to 650 HLA-typed donors. To predict cytomegalovirus infection status, the study brought together high-throughput TCR immunosequencing, statistical association of individual TCRs with disease status, and machine learning. To study patterns of TCR occurrence, a later analysis re-analyzed previously published TCR beta repertoires from more than 550 donors and added high-resolution HLA genotyping. Donor age, sex, ethnicity and CMV serostatus were collected together with the repertoire data. In a later genetic analysis, genome-wide SNP genotypes for 398 of the 666 donors were used, and that subset was treated as a discovery cohort. An earlier analysis of about 620 of the donors applied high-throughput TCR beta sequencing to assess whether each TCR beta V gene segment acted as functional or pseudogenic. The later analysis used no new phenotypic data to find candidate immune exposures, relying instead on TCR beta sequences and their occurrence across donors. The T cell repertoires of under 700 subjects were profiled by immunosequencing and related to cytomegalovirus serostatus. Among the roughly 380 genotyped donors, approximately 82% belonged to the genetic ancestry cluster associated with self-reported Caucasian donors. All discovery cohort repertoires had been generated using a single sequencing platform. Both class I and class II loci were covered by HLA typing, at four-digit resolution. General study outcomes and caveats: A total of 164 TCR beta chains were listed by the study as associated with cytomegalovirus. Across donors, most TCR sequences were observed very rarely, whereas some public TCRs were present in many individuals. CMV serostatus was the only immune exposure information available for the cohort. Because the 87-base-pair reads could not distinguish some IMGT-functional V segments, including TRBV6-2 and TRBV6-3, those segments were excluded. According to a later analysis, most CMV-associated TCR beta chains appeared to be HLA-restricted, and the HLA associations seemed to be driven largely by CMV exposure. A further reported finding was that TCR beta sequences accurately predicted the HLA-A and HLA-B alleles for most subjects in the first cohort. A cluster of highly shared sequence variants was judged likely to represent a technical artifact of the sequencing pipeline. According to a later genetic analysis, donors in an Asian-associated ancestry cluster had fewer N-insertions in productive TCRs than the approximately 630-donor mean. At a false discovery rate of 0.05, a later analysis linked 16,951 TCR beta sequences to specific HLA alleles. The cohort was sequenced for TCR beta chains only, and without alpha or paired-chain data the features that could be detected were limited. In an earlier analysis of approximately 590 of the donors, most TCR beta V segments appeared in productive rearrangements about 90% or about 30% of the time, broadly matching IMGT annotations. According to a later analysis, parvovirus B19, influenza, CMV and Epstein-Barr virus appeared linked to several top co-occurrence clusters. When HLA alleles, especially DR and DQ, strongly co-occurred, TCR associations were difficult to assign to individual alleles. In a later analysis, TCR association rates were found to vary across HLA loci, with the most associated TCRs seen for DRB1 alleles and the fewest for HLA-C alleles. Roughly uniform sequencing depth across donors was assumed in presence/absence analyses, although this assumption may not hold. A few of the identified cytomegalovirus-associated TCR beta chains were confirmed in vitro to be specific for cytomegalovirus antigens. Because counts were too low, about 18 rarely observed V segments, including chromosome 9 orphons, were left out of the earlier analysis of a few hundred of the donors. In a later analysis, HLA-associated TCR beta chains were found to be more clonally expanded and to have lower generation probabilities than equally common non-associated chains. The authors suggested that the approach could potentially be generalized to other disease states and immunological phenotypes. HLA typing was unavailable for some donors at each locus, so association tests used only the typed subset. Correlated functional status among segregating V segments might be attributable to linkage disequilibrium, but an unknown experimental factor could not be ruled out. The classifier was reported to diagnose cytomegalovirus status with high specificity and sensitivity in both the original cohort and the validation cohort. V-gene and J-gene trimming of TCR beta chains was associated with a missense DCLRE1C variant in a later genetic analysis, and the association was replicated in an independent cohort.

Comment on this clone: The antigen this receptor binds is unknown.

Library prep was done by the immunoSEQ multiplex PCR assay. For the multiplex PCR, a mixture combining 60 forward primers for TCR Vbeta segments and 13 reverse primers for TCR Jbeta segments was used. A multiplex PCR assay on genomic DNA amplified the CDR3 region of rearranged TCR beta genes. The Illumina HiSeq System was used to sequence the amplified TCR beta libraries as 87-base-pair reads. In the source study's methods: A later analysis tallied roughly 78 million unique TCR beta chains across the 666 repertoires, and 10 million to 11 million of those chains were shared by two or more donors. To remove PCR and sequencing errors, raw reads were error-corrected and collapsed into unique sequences using a nearest-neighbor algorithm that merged closely related sequences. To assign V, D and J gene segments, CDR3 sequences were aligned to IMGT reference sequences. For a sequence to be retained, a match of at least six nucleotides was required to both a V gene segment and a J gene segment. A rearrangement counted as productive if the CDR3 had no stop codons and remained in frame with V and J, and every other rearrangement counted as non-productive. CDR3 was defined according to IMGT convention as the region running from the second conserved V-encoded cysteine to the conserved J-encoded phenylalanine. Sequences without an unambiguous match to a single V gene segment were excluded from the earlier analysis of 587 of the donors. An earlier analysis of just under 600 of the donors called V segments functional above 56.7% productive rearrangements and segregating when the between-donor standard deviation exceeded 5%. To diagnose cytomegalovirus status from the catalog of TCR beta chain sequences, a statistical classification framework was built. In a later analysis, V and J genes were assigned by comparing TCR nucleotide sequences against IMGT/GENE-DB human TR gene sequences. The TCRdist pipeline was used in a later analysis to assign CDR3 sequences and most-parsimonious VDJ recombination scenarios. In a later analysis, each TCR beta chain was defined by its CDR3 amino acid sequence together with its V-gene family, and reads without a unique V-gene family were excluded. In a later analysis, fewer than 600 highly shared, low-generation-probability nucleotide sequences were removed to address suspected cross-contamination and a sequencing artifact. A later analysis calculated a clonal expansion index for each public chain from normalized within-repertoire ranks of inferred template counts. A later analysis computed generation probabilities with a VDJ recombination model fitted to out-of-frame rearrangements, and checked the results against IGoR. A later analysis scored TCR-TCR, TCR-HLA and TCR-CMV co-occurrence with hypergeometric tests, applying a repertoire-size bias correction to TCR pairs. False discovery rates were estimated in a later analysis by permuting HLA or CMV assignments 20 times. In a later analysis, co-occurring TCRs were grouped with DBSCAN, and TCRdist sequence similarity was added when clustering was performed within HLA-allele-positive subsets. Repertoires with fewer than 30,000 or more than 120,000 public chains were left out of co-occurrence clustering, as were four to six repertoires with anomalous nucleotide sharing. TCRdb re-hosts the immuneACCESS table, in-frame sequences only. Its copies lack some clones; in the studies checked, an unresolved V gene accounts for under half of them, and the cause for the rest is not known. D and trimming come from the DNA, and the V and J calls and clone size come from that table. The table kept for this sample lists some 72,000 clones. In total, the top ten clones hold roughly 5.1% of the sample.

From cysteine to phenylalanine, the CDR3 is 16 amino acids long. The DNA shown is the 48-base CDR3, in frame from base 1. Unmatched junction bases come to 8, with V trimmed by 5 bases and J by 5 bases. The germline V gene encodes CDR1 SGHAT and CDR2 FQNNGV. The cohort was made up of roughly 670 healthy bone marrow donors. At the time of sampling, all cohort members were nominally healthy, though unrecorded immune exposures were likely present. The donor was CMV seronegative and was included in the group of a few hundred seronegative cohort members. Each donor provided a peripheral blood sample, and peripheral blood mononuclear cells were used for TCR beta sequencing. The Qiagen DNeasy Blood Extraction Kit was used to extract genomic DNA from the blood cell samples.

This clonotype was sampled from a man aged 25-45 years in good health and CMV-seronegative. The specimen was PBMCs. The rearranged chain carries TRBV11-2 and TRBJ2-2, with 10 bases matching TRBD2. For the CDR3, the sequence is CASSPLAGDGTGELFF. The DNA is as follows: TGTGCCAGCAGCCCCCTAGCGGGAGATGGGACCGGGGAGCTGTTTTTT.